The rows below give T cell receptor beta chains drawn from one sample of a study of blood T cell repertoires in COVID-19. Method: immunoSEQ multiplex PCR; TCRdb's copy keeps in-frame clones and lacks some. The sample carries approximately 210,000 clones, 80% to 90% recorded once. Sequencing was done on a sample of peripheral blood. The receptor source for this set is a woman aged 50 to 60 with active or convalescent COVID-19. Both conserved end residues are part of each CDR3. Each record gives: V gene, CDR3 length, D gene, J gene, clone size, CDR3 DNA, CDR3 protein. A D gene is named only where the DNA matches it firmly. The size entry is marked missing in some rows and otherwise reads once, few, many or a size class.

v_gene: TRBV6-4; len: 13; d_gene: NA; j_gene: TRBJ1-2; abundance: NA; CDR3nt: TGTGCCAGCAGCCCCGGGATTAACTATGGCTACACCTTC; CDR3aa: CASSPGINYGYTF
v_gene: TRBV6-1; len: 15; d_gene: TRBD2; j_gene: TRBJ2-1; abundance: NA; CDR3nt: TGTGCCAGCAGTGAAGCAAGCGGGACTAGCAATGAGCAGTTCTTC; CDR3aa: CASSEASGTSNEQFF
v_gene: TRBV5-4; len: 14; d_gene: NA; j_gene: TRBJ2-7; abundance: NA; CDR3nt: TGTGCCAGCAGCTTGGACCTAGCCCGCTACGAGCAGTACTTC; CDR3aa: CASSLDLARYEQYF
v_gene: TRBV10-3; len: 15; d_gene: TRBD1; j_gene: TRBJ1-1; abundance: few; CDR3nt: TGTGCCATCAGTGAGGTGGACAGGGGGCCCACTGAAGCTTTCTTT; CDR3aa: CAISEVDRGPTEAFF
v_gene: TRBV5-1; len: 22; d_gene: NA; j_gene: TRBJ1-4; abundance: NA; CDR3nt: TGCGCCAGCAGCCCCTCGAGGGCGTCGTTCAACCTAATTGATGTTCGGGGTGAAAAACTGTTTTTT; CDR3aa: CASSPSRASFNLIDVRGEKLFF
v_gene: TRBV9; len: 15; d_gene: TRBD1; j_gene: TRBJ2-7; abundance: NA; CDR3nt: TGTGCCAGCAGCTCACCCGGGACAGGGCGTGGCGAGCAGTACTTC; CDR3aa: CASSSPGTGRGEQYF
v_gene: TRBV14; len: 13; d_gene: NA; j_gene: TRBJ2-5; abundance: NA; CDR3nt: TGTGCCAGCAGCCAAGATCTCTTAGAGACCCAGTACTTC; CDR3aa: CASSQDLLETQYF
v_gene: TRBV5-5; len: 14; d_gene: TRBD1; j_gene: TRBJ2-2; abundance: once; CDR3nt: TGTGCCACCAACAGGGGGGACAAAACCGGGGAGCTGTTTTTT; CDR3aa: CATNRGDKTGELFF
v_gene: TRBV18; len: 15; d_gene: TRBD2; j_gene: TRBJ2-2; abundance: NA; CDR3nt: TGTGCCAGCTCACCGAGACTAGCCCTTACCGGGGAGCTGTTTTTT; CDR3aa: CASSPRLALTGELFF
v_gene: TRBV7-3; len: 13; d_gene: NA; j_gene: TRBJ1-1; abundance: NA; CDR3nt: TGTGCCAGCAGCTTTCAGGGATCGACTGAAGCTTTCTTT; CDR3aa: CASSFQGSTEAFF
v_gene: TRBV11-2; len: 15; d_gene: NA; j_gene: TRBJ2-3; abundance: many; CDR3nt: TGTGCCAGCAGCTTCCGCGGGGCCCACACAGATACGCAGTATTTT; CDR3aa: CASSFRGAHTDTQYF
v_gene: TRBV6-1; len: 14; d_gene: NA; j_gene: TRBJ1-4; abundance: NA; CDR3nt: TGTGCCAGCAGTGAAGAGCCTATTGGTGAAAAACTGTTTTTT; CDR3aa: CASSEEPIGEKLFF
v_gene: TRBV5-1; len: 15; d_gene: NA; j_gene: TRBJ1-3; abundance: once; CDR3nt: TGCGCCAGCAGCCCCCAGGCCACATTTGGAAACACCATATATTTT; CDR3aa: CASSPQATFGNTIYF
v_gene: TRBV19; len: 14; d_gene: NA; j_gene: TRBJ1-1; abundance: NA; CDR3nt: TGTGCCAGTAGTATAGACACCAGGGCTACTGAAGCTTTCTTT; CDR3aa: CASSIDTRATEAFF
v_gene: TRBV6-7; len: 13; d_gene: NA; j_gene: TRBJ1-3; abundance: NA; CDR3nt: TGTGCCAGCAGGTCGGGATCGGGAAACACCATATATTTT; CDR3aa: CASRSGSGNTIYF
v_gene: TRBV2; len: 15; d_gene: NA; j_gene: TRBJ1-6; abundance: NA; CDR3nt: TGTGCCAGCAGGCAAACAGATAGCTATAATTCACCCCTCCACTTT; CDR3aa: CASRQTDSYNSPLHF
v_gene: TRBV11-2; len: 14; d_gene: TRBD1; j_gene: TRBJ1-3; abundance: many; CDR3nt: TGTGCCAGCAGCTTACGGACAGGGGAAAACACCATATATTTT; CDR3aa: CASSLRTGENTIYF
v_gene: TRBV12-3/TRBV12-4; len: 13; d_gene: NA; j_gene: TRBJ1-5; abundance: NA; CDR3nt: TGTGCCAGCAGTTTCGGGGTCTTGGAGCCCCAGCATTTT; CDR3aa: CASSFGVLEPQHF
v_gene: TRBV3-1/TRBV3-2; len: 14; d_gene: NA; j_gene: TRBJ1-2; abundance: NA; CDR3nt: TGTGCCAGCAGCCAAGATCTACAGGGATATGGCTACACCTTC; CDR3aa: CASSQDLQGYGYTF
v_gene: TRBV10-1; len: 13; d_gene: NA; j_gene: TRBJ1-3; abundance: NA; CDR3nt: TGCGCCAGCAGTGGACACTCTGGAAACACCATATATTTT; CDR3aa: CASSGHSGNTIYF
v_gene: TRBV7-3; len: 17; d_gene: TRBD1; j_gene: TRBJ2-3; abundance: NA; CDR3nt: TGTGCCAGCAGCTTAATACCGGGACAGGGGGGTGCAGATACGCAGTATTTT; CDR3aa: CASSLIPGQGGADTQYF
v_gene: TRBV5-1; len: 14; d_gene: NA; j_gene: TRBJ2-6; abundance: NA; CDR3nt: TGCGCCAGCGGCAACACCTCTGGGGCCAACGTCCTGACTTTC; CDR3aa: CASGNTSGANVLTF
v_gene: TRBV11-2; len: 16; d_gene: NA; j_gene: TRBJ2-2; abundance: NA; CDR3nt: TGTGCCAGCAGCTTGAGGGAGGCCCTGAACACCGGGGAGCTGTTTTTT; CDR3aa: CASSLREALNTGELFF
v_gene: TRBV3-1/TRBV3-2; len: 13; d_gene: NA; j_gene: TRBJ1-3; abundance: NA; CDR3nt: TGTGCCAGCAGCCAACTACGGGGAGGCGCCATATATTTT; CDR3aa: CASSQLRGGAIYF
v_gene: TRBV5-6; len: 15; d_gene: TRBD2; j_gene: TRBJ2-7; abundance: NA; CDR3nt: TGTGCCAGCAGCGATACCGGGACTAGCCCCTACGAGCAGTACTTC; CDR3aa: CASSDTGTSPYEQYF
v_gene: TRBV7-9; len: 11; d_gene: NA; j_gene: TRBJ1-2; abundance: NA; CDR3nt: TGTGCCAGCAGCTTATCGGTGGGCTACACCTTC; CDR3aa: CASSLSVGYTF
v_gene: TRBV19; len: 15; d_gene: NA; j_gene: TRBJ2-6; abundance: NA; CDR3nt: TGTGCCAGCTCGACTGGAAACACTGGGGCCAACGTCCTGACTTTC; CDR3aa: CASSTGNTGANVLTF
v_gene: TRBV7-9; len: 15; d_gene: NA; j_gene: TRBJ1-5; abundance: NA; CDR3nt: TGTGCCAGCAGCTTAGGAGCAGGGTCAGGGCAGCCCCAGCATTTT; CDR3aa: CASSLGAGSGQPQHF
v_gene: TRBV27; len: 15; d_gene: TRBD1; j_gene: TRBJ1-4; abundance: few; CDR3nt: TGTGCCAGCAGTTTAGGGCAGGGGGCTGGTGAAAAACTGTTTTTT; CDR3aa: CASSLGQGAGEKLFF
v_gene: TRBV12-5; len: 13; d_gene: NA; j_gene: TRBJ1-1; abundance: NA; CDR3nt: TGTGCTAGTGGTTCCCCGGGGGGTACTGAAGCTTTCTTT; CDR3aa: CASGSPGGTEAFF
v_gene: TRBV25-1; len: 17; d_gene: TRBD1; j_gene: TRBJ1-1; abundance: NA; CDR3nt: TGTGCCAGCAGTGGATCCCATCAGGGGGTCATGAACACTGAAGCTTTCTTT; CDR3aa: CASSGSHQGVMNTEAFF
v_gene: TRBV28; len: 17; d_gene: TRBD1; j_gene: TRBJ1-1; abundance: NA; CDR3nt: TGTGCCAGCAGTCGATGGACAGGGAGAAACATGAACACTGAAGCTTTCTTT; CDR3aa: CASSRWTGRNMNTEAFF
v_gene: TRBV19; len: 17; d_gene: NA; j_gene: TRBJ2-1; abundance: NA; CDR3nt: TGTGCCAGTAGTATAGATACCAAAGGGGCAATGTACAATGAGCAGTTCTTC; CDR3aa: CASSIDTKGAMYNEQFF
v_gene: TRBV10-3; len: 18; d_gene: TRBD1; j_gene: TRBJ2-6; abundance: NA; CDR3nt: TGTGCCATCAGTGGAGGACAGGGGGCCCTCTCTGGGGCCAACGTCCTGACTTTC; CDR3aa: CAISGGQGALSGANVLTF
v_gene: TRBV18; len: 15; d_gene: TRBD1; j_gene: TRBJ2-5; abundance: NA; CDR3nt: TGTGCCAGCTCACCAGGGACAGGGCCGGAAGAGACCCAGTACTTC; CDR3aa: CASSPGTGPEETQYF
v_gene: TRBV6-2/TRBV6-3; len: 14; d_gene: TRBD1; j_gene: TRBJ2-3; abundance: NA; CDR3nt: TGTGCCAGCAGTCAGAGACAGGGCCCAGATACGCAGTATTTT; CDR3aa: CASSQRQGPDTQYF
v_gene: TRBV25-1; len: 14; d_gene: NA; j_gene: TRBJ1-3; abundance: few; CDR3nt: TGTGCCAGCAGTGAACAGTTCTCTGGAAACACCATATATTTT; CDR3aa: CASSEQFSGNTIYF
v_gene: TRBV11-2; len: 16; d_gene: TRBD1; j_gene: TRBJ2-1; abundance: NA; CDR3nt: TGTGCCAGCAGCACACCGGGACAGGAACCTTCCAATGAGCAGTTCTTC; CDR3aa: CASSTPGQEPSNEQFF
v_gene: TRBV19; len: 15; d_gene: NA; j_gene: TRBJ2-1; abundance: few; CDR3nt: TGTGCCAGTCAACAGTCCCCGAGCTCCTACAATGAGCAGTTCTTC; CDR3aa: CASQQSPSSYNEQFF
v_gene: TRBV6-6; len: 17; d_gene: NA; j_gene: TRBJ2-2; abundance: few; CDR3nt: TGTGCCAGCAGTCCCCGGCTAGCGAGTTTGAACACCGGGGAGCTGTTTTTT; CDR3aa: CASSPRLASLNTGELFF
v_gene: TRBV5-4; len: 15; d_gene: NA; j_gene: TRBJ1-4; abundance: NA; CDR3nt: TGTGCCAGCAGCTTGGCCCGCGGGGGGAATGAAAAACTGTTTTTT; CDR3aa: CASSLARGGNEKLFF
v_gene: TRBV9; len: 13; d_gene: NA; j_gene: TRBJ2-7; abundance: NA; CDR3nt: TGTGCCAGCAGCGACAGGACAGCAGACGAGCAGTACTTC; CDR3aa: CASSDRTADEQYF
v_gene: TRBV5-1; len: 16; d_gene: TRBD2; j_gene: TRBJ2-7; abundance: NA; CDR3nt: TGCGCCAGCAGCTTCCCTCGGGGGGGGTCGTACTACGAGCAGTACTTC; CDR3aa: CASSFPRGGSYYEQYF
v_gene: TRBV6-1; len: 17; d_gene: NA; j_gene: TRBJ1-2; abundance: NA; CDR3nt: TGTGCCAGCAGTGAAGCGCTAGCGGGGGGCGGTAACTATGGCTACACCTTC; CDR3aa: CASSEALAGGGNYGYTF
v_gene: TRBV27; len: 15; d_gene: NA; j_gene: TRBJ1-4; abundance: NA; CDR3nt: TGTGCCAGCAGTTCGTGGACAGCAGGGAATGAAAAACTGTTTTTT; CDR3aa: CASSSWTAGNEKLFF
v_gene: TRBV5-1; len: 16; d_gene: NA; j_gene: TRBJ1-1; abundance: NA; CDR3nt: TGCGCCAGCGCCCGGGAGGCTCGGGGGGCTATTGCTGAAGCTTTCTTT; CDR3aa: CASAREARGAIAEAFF
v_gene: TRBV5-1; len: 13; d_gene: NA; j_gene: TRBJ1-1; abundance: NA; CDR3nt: TGCGCCAGCAGCCTAACTCCACAGGGATCGGCTTTCTTT; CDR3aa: CASSLTPQGSAFF
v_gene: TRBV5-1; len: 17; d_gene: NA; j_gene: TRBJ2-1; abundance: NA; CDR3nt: TGCGCCAGCAGCTTACCTCCAAGGGGGGGGCTTTACAATGAGCAGTTCTTC; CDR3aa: CASSLPPRGGLYNEQFF
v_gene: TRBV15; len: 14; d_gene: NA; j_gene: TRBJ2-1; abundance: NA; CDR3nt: TGTGCCACCAGCAGAGATATGGGAGATCAGGAGCAGTTCTTC; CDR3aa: CATSRDMGDQEQFF
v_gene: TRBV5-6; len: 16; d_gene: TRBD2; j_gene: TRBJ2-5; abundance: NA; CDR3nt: TGTGCCAGCAGCTTCACAAGCGGGGGCGGACAAGAGACCCAGTACTTC; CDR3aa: CASSFTSGGGQETQYF
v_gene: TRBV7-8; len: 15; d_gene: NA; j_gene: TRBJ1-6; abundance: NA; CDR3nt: TGTGCCAGCAGCGTTGATGGACAGAGAAATTCACCCCTCCACTTT; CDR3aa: CASSVDGQRNSPLHF
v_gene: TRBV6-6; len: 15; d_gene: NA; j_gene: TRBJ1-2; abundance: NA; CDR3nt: TGTGCCAGCGTTTCATCCAGTGGACGGGGCTATGGCTACACCTTC; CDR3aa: CASVSSSGRGYGYTF
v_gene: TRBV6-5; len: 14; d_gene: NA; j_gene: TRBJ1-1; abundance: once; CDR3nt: TGTGCCAGCAGCCTTGGACAGCCCTCGGCTGAAGCTTTCTTT; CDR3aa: CASSLGQPSAEAFF
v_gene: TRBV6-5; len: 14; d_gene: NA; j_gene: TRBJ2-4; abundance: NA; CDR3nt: TGTGCCAGCAGATCCAGACTAGCCAAAAACATTCAGTACTTC; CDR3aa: CASRSRLAKNIQYF
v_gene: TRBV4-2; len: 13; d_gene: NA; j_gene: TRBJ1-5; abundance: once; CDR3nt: TGTGCCAGCAGCCAAGGTACGCGTCAGCCCCAGCATTTT; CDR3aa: CASSQGTRQPQHF
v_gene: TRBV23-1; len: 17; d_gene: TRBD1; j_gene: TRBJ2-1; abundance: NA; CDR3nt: TGCGCCAGCAGTCAGCCGACAGGGCTAAGCTCCTACAATGAGCAGTTCTTC; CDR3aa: CASSQPTGLSSYNEQFF
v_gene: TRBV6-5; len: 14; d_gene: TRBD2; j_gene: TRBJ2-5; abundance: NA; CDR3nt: TGTGCCAGCACTAGCGGGGGGGCAGGGGAGACCCAGTACTTC; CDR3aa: CASTSGGAGETQYF
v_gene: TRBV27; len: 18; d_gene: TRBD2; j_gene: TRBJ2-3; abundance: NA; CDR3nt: TGTGCCAGCAGACTCGGACTAGCGGGGGGGCCCGGCACAGATACGCAGTATTTT; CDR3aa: CASRLGLAGGPGTDTQYF